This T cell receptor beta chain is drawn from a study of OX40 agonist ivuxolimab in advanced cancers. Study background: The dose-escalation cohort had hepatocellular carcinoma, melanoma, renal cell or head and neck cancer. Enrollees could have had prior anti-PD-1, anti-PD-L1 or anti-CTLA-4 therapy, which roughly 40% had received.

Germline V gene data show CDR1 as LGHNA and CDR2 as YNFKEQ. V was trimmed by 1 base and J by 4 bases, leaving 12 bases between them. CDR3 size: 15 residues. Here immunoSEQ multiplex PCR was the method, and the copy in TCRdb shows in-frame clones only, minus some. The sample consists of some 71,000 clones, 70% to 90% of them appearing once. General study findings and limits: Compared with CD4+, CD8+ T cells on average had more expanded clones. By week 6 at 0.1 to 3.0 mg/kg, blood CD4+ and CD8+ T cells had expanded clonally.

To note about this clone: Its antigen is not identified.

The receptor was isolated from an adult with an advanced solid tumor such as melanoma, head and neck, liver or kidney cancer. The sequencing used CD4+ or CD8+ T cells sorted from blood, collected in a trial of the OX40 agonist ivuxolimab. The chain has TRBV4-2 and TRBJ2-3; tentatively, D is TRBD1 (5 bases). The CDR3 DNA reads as TGTGCCAGCAGCCAAGCGGTCCAGGGCCCAGATACGCAGTATTTT. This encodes CASSQAVQGPDTQYF.